This TCR beta chain was recovered during a study of regulatory T cells in long-lasting Graves disease. Study-wide points: A reduction in accuracy may have resulted from the small sample size. Persistent cases of Graves' showed reduced TCR diversity relative to newly diagnosed patients.

The CDR3 runs to 16 residues. Trimming pared 6 bases from V and 1 base from J, leaving 18 bases between. In germline, CDR1 is MNHNS, CDR2 SASEGT. HTBI primers from iRepertoire and Arm-PCR of CDR3 regions yielded the TCR beta libraries. Study processing details: Throughout the samples, researchers identified 50 to 75 TRBV and 14 TRBJ segments. One entry per CDR3 protein, called by TCRdb with MiXCR from the multiplex PCR reads. These V and J calls originate from TCRdb's pipeline instead of the authors' own analysis. The sample includes about 370,000 distinct CDR3 sequences, around 15% of them seen just once. This clonotype was observed a few times. What it recognizes is unknown. Being one base from a much bigger clone, this may be a read error. Time point defined: newly diagnosed GD, antithyroid drugs for less than 3 months. Generation of the TCR library employed RNA extracted from PBMCs. Approximately 8.6-milliliter peripheral blood samples went into EDTA tubes.

The V gene is TRBV6-1, the J gene TRBJ1-1, with no clear D. The clonotype comes from a female donor with Graves disease. Material: peripheral blood mononuclear cells (PBMCs), obtained at new diagnosis, from a patient treated with antithyroid drugs. This CDR3 is CASSPRPGLGNTEAFF. CDR3 coding DNA: TGTGCCAGCAGCCCCCGGCCAGGTCTAGGGAACACTGAAGCTTTCTTT.